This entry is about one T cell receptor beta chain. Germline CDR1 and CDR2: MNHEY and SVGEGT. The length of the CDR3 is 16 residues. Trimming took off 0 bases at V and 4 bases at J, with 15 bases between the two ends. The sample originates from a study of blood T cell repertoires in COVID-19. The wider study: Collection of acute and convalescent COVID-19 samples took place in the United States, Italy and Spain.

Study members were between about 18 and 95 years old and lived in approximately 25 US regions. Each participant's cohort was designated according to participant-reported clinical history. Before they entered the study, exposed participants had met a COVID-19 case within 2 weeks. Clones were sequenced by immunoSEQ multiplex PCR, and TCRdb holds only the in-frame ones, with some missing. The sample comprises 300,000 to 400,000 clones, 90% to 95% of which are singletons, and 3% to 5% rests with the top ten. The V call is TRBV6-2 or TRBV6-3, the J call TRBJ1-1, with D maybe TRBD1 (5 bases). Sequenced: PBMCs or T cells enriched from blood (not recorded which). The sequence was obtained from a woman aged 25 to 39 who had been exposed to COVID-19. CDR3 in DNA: TGTGCCAGCAGTTACTCGATAGGAGGGGTGGGCACTGAAGCTTTCTTT. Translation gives CASSYSIGGVGTEAFF.